These T cell receptor beta chains were read from a single sample in a study of cytomegalovirus exposure and HLA in healthy donors. The method was immunoSEQ multiplex PCR; TCRdb's version includes in-frame clones alone and lacks a portion of them. Found here are hundreds of thousands of clones, roughly 70% of them singletons; the top ten hold over 2%. Sequenced input: PBMCs. The receptor source for this set is a female donor in good health and CMV-seronegative. Both conserved end residues are part of each CDR3. Fields, in order: D gene, clone size, V gene, J gene, CDR3 protein, CDR3 DNA. D genes are given only for firm matches. Rows may omit the clone size; those that give it use once, few, many or a size class.

d_call: TRBD1; clone_size: -; v_call: TRBV5-1; j_call: TRBJ2-3; cdr3_aa: CASSKVNRGGTQYF; cdr3_nt: TGCGCCAGCAGCAAAGTAAACAGGGGTGGGACGCAGTATTTT
d_call: -; clone_size: -; v_call: TRBV27; j_call: TRBJ2-7; cdr3_aa: CASSFAAGGSSYEQYF; cdr3_nt: TGTGCCAGCAGTTTCGCAGCAGGGGGGAGCTCCTACGAGCAGTACTTC
d_call: TRBD1; clone_size: few; v_call: TRBV5-1; j_call: TRBJ2-7; cdr3_aa: CASEPNTGGGYEQYF; cdr3_nt: TGCGCCAGCGAGCCGAATACAGGGGGCGGGTACGAGCAGTACTTC
d_call: TRBD2; clone_size: -; v_call: TRBV7-7; j_call: TRBJ2-5; cdr3_aa: CASSLAGGYQETQYF; cdr3_nt: TGTGCTAGCAGCCTAGCGGGGGGGTACCAAGAGACCCAGTACTTC
d_call: -; clone_size: once; v_call: TRBV10-1; j_call: TRBJ2-7; cdr3_aa: CASSATGKQYF; cdr3_nt: TGCGCCAGCAGTGCCACGGGGAAGCAGTACTTC
d_call: TRBD2; clone_size: -; v_call: TRBV30; j_call: TRBJ2-1; cdr3_aa: CAWILAGGANEQFF; cdr3_nt: TGTGCCTGGATTCTAGCGGGGGGGGCAAATGAGCAGTTCTTC
d_call: -; clone_size: -; v_call: TRBV30; j_call: TRBJ2-5; cdr3_aa: CAWTTRGEQYF; cdr3_nt: TGTGCCTGGACTACCCGTGGGGAGCAGTACTTC
d_call: TRBD1; clone_size: -; v_call: TRBV25-1; j_call: TRBJ1-2; cdr3_aa: CASSPHGTGGDGYTF; cdr3_nt: TGTGCCAGCAGTCCACACGGGACAGGGGGCGATGGCTACACCTTC
d_call: -; clone_size: -; v_call: TRBV7-2; j_call: TRBJ2-1; cdr3_aa: CASSLKVGLANEQFF; cdr3_nt: TGTGCCAGCAGCTTAAAGGTCGGCCTAGCCAATGAGCAGTTCTTC
d_call: TRBD2; clone_size: once; v_call: TRBV11-3; j_call: TRBJ2-2; cdr3_aa: CASSLVLADTGELFF; cdr3_nt: TGTGCCAGCAGCTTAGTACTAGCGGACACCGGGGAGCTGTTTTTT
d_call: -; clone_size: -; v_call: TRBV6-6; j_call: TRBJ1-4; cdr3_aa: CASSYSSQGNEKLFF; cdr3_nt: TGTGCCAGCAGTTACTCTTCCCAGGGTAACGAAAAACTGTTTTTT
d_call: -; clone_size: once; v_call: TRBV11-2; j_call: TRBJ1-3; cdr3_aa: CASSRRQDLSSGNTIYF; cdr3_nt: TGTGCCAGCAGCCGTCGACAGGACCTCTCCTCTGGAAACACCATATATTTT
d_call: TRBD2; clone_size: -; v_call: TRBV27; j_call: TRBJ2-5; cdr3_aa: CASSPAGRNQYF; cdr3_nt: TGTGCCAGCAGCCCGGCCGGGAGGAACCAGTACTTC
d_call: -; clone_size: -; v_call: TRBV2; j_call: TRBJ1-1; cdr3_aa: CASSVIRRETEAFF; cdr3_nt: TGTGCCAGCAGTGTAATCAGGCGAGAAACTGAAGCTTTCTTT
d_call: -; clone_size: -; v_call: TRBV27; j_call: TRBJ2-1; cdr3_aa: CASSLSGAHEQFF; cdr3_nt: TGTGCCAGCAGTTTATCGGGGGCCCATGAGCAGTTCTTC